The 25 T cell receptor beta chains in this list originate from one sample, sequenced in a study of OX40 agonist ivuxolimab in advanced cancers. The library was produced with the immunoSEQ multiplex PCR assay. The clones in this table, taken by TCRdb from immuneACCESS, are in-frame only. Not every clone is retained; where verified, under half of the shortfall comes from an unresolved V gene, and the cause of the rest is unknown. This sample is represented by 39,000 or so clones; about 90% of them were singletons. Approximately 22% of the sample comes from the top ten. Sequences were derived from CD4+ or CD8+ T cells sorted from blood, sampled in a trial of the OX40 agonist ivuxolimab. The receptors stem from an adult with an advanced solid tumor such as melanoma, head and neck, liver or kidney cancer.

This clone appeared once. The J gene is TRBJ2-1, the V gene TRBV28; D possibly corresponds to TRBD2 (5 bases). The germline V gene encodes CDR1 MDHEN and CDR2 SYDVKM. V lost 6 bases, J lost 5 bases, and 14 bases lay in between. This CDR3 is 14 amino acids long. CDR3 nucleotide sequence: TGTGCCAGCAGCTTTTCGCGGGCCAACAATGAGCAGTTCTTC. Its translation: CASSFSRANNEQFF. Full variable domain (outside the CDR3, taken from reference TRBV28 and TRBJ2-1): DVKVTQSSRYLVKRTGEKVFLECVQDMDHENMFWYRQDPGLGLRLIYFSYDVKMKEKGDIPEGYSVSREKKERFSLILESASTNQTSMYLCASSFSRANNEQFFGPGTRLTVL.

The genes are TRBV9 and TRBJ2-3; D is possibly TRBD1 (7 bases). Germline-derived CDR1 and CDR2 are SGDLS and YYNGEE. The V and J ends lost 0 bases and 2 bases respectively, with 13 bases between them. The CDR3 runs to 16 residues. CDR3 DNA: TGTGCCAGCAGCGTAGATGCGGGACAGACCACAGATACGCAGTATTTT. Amino acids: CASSVDAGQTTDTQYF.

The gene calls are TRBV11-3 and TRBJ2-4; TRBD2 might be the D (5 bases). Germline loops: CDR1 SGHNT, CDR2 YENEEA. With 6 bases removed from V and 0 bases from J, the gap between germline ends came to 6 bases. The CDR3 loop spans 13 amino acids. The CDR3 is CASRTKAKNIQYF. CDR3 bases: TGTGCCAGCAGGACTAAAGCCAAAAACATTCAGTACTTC.

The rearrangement joins TRBV19 to TRBJ1-1; no clear D gene. This CDR3 contains 13 residues. Germline V gene data show CDR1 as LNHDA and CDR2 as SQIVND (reference sequence). V lost 6 bases and J lost 4, with 12 bases in between. The CDR3 region has the DNA TGTGCCAGTAGCCTCGGGAGTGGCACTGAAGCTTTCTTT. Its translation: CASSLGSGTEAFF.

This chain links TRBV9 with TRBJ2-1; 10 bases line up with TRBD1. Trimming removed 4 bases from V and 7 bases from J; junction bases left unmatched: 17. The germline CDR1 and CDR2 sequences are SGDLS and YYNGEE. The CDR3 has 18 residues. The CDR3 sequence is CASSPDFIGTGDLNEQFF. CDR3 sequence (DNA): TGTGCCAGCAGCCCAGACTTTATCGGGACAGGGGACCTTAATGAGCAGTTCTTC. Full variable domain (missing parts from reference TRBV9 and TRBJ2-1): DSGVTQTPKHLITATGQRVTLRCSPRSGDLSVYWYQQSLDQGLQFLIQYYNGEERAKGNILERFSAQQFPDLHSELNLSSLELGDSALYFCASSPDFIGTGDLNEQFFGPGTRLTVL.

The chain has TRBV6-6 and TRBJ2-3, with D possibly TRBD2 on 6 matching bases. Germline CDR1 and CDR2: MNHNY and SVGAGI (reference sequence). This CDR3 comprises 14 residues. V was cut by 3 bases and J by 6 bases, with 13 bases left in between. The CDR3 nucleotides read TGTGCCAGCAGTTATGGGGGAGGCGCGGATACGCAGTATTTT. Protein product: CASSYGGGADTQYF.

The V gene is TRBV6-5, the J gene TRBJ1-2, with 8 bases matching TRBD1. Per the germline V gene, CDR1 is MNHEY and CDR2 is SVGAGI. The CDR3 has 15 residues. The V and J ends lost 0 bases and 8 bases, in that order; junction bases with no gene match: 8. The CDR3 is CASSYSHFGTGGYTF. The CDR3 nucleotides are TGTGCCAGCAGTTACTCTCATTTTGGGACAGGAGGCTACACCTTC.

The chain employs TRBV6-1 and TRBJ2-1, with TRBD1 matching over 9 bases. The trim removed 4 bases at V and 0 bases at J, leaving 4 bases unmatched. Germline assignment: CDR1 MNHNS and CDR2 SASEGT. The CDR3 totals 16 residues. Here the CDR3 DNA reads TGTGCCAGCAGTGTAACGGGACAGGGCTCCTACAATGAGCAGTTCTTC. Protein: CASSVTGQGSYNEQFF.

V gene TRBV5-1 combines with J gene TRBJ2-2, with TRBD1 as a possible D gene (5 bases). With 4 bases removed from V and 5 bases from J, the gap between germline ends came to 12 bases. The CDR3 spans 14 residues. Germline CDR1 is SGHRS and CDR2 is YFSETQ. CDR3 in DNA: TGCGCCAGCAGCACGGTGCAGGGTACCGGGGAGCTGTTTTTT. The encoded protein is CASSTVQGTGELFF.

This sequence joins TRBV28 and TRBJ2-2; D gene ambiguous. With 3 bases removed from V and 5 bases from J, the gap between germline ends came to 10 bases. CDR3 length equals 14 residues. Germline lookup yields CDR1 MDHEN and CDR2 SYDVKM. CDR3 amino acids: CASSLRVVTGELFF. CDR3 nucleotide sequence: TGTGCCAGCAGTTTGCGCGTTGTAACCGGGGAGCTGTTTTTT.

The rearrangement uses TRBV28 and TRBJ1-4; D unresolved. Germline CDR1 MDHEN, CDR2 SYDVKM. The CDR3 is 11 residues long. V lost 2 bases and J lost 7, with 2 bases in between. The CDR3 DNA sequence: TGTGCCAGCAGTTTAGGTGAAAAACTGTTTTTT. This codes for CASSLGEKLFF.

The V call is TRBV30, the J call TRBJ2-6; 7 bases map to TRBD1. Trimming at V came to 4 bases and at J to 2 bases, leaving 2 bases not matched to a gene. The germline V gene has CDR1 GTSNPN and CDR2 SVGIG (reference sequence). The CDR3 is 14 amino acids. The CDR3 reads CAWTTGAGANVLTF. Here the CDR3 DNA reads TGTGCCTGGACCACAGGGGCTGGGGCCAACGTCCTGACTTTC.

The chain combines TRBV4-1 with TRBJ2-6, with a weak D call TRBD1 (6 bases). V lost 5 bases and J 2 bases, leaving 10 bases between the germline ends. The CDR3 totals 15 residues. CDR1 and CDR2 (germline): MGHRA, YSYEKL. CDR3 sequence reads: CASSFTGPGANVLTF. DNA of the CDR3: TGCGCCAGCAGCTTCACAGGGCCTGGGGCCAACGTCCTGACTTTC.

The chain couples TRBV14 to TRBJ2-4, with D possibly being TRBD2 (6 bases). CDR3 length: 14 amino acids. Trimming pared 2 bases from V and 5 bases from J, leaving 10 bases between. Germline V lookup: CDR1 SGHDN, CDR2 FVKESK. CDR3 in DNA: TGTGCCAGCAGCCAACGGGGCGGGGAAAACATTCAGTACTTC. Protein: CASSQRGGENIQYF.

This clone appeared once. The chain joins TRBV19 to TRBJ1-5; D ambiguous. This CDR3 is 14 amino acids long. The V and J ends lost 7 bases and 0 bases respectively, with 10 bases between them. From germline, CDR1 is LNHDA and CDR2 SQIVND (reference sequence). DNA for the CDR3: TGTGCCAGTACCTTAACCCATAGCAATCAGCCCCAGCATTTT. Its translation is CASTLTHSNQPQHF.

The chain carries TRBV7-9 and TRBJ2-2; possibly TRBD2 for D (5 bases). The CDR3 is 16 residues long. Looked up from germline, CDR1 is SEHNR and CDR2 is FQNEAQ (reference sequence). Between the trimmed V and J ends, which lost 8 bases and 4 bases, there was a span of 20 bases. CDR3 nucleotides: TGTGCCAGCCAACCCCGGGAACTAGTGACCACCGGGGAGCTGTTTTTT. It specifies CASQPRELVTTGELFF.

The V and J genes are TRBV28 and TRBJ2-6; 7 bases match TRBD1. J was trimmed by 2 bases and V by 3 bases; bases with no gene match: 13. The CDR3 spans 19 residues. Germline CDR1 reads MDHEN; CDR2 reads SYDVKM. CDR3 nucleotides: TGTGCCAGCAGTTTCCATACCGGACAGGTCATCCCTGGGGCCAACGTCCTGACTTTC. Amino acids: CASSFHTGQVIPGANVLTF.

This clone appeared a single time. The chain recombines TRBV28 with TRBJ1-1; weak D call: TRBD1 (5 bases). CDR3 length: 16 residues. Germline CDR1 and CDR2: MDHEN and SYDVKM. With 6 bases removed from V and 1 base from J, the gap between germline ends came to 18 bases. CDR3 residues: CASRTPGVGENTEAFF. As DNA, the CDR3 is TGTGCCAGCAGGACACCGGGAGTAGGGGAGAACACTGAAGCTTTCTTT.

This clone was recorded once. The genes are TRBV4-1 and TRBJ2-7; 9 bases are a match to TRBD2. The CDR3 covers 16 residues. Germline CDR1 reads MGHRA; CDR2 reads YSYEKL. After removal of 5 bases from V and 4 bases from J, the junction contained 12 bases not matched to a gene. This CDR3 reads CASSAGGGSGTYEQYF. DNA of the CDR3: TGCGCCAGCAGCGCGGGGGGGGGTAGCGGGACTTACGAGCAGTACTTC.

V gene TRBV11-1 combines with J gene TRBJ2-7, with 10 bases aligning to TRBD2. The CDR3 is 16 residues long. Germline-derived CDR1 and CDR2 are SGHAT and FQDESV (reference sequence). The ends lost 5 bases at V and 3 bases at J; junction bases unmatched: 10. CDR3 DNA sequence: TGTGCCAGCAGCCGATGGACTAGCGGAAGTGACTACGAGCAGTACTTC. Its protein product is CASSRWTSGSDYEQYF.

The chain is built from TRBV5-1 and TRBJ1-1, with D maybe TRBD1 (5 bases). The germline V gene encodes CDR1 SGHRS and CDR2 YFSETQ. The CDR3 sequence is 15 residues long. Trimming stripped 0 bases from V and 1 base from J, with 10 bases between. The CDR3 bases are TGCGCCAGCAGCTTGGAGGGGACCCGGAACACTGAAGCTTTCTTT. The encoded protein is CASSLEGTRNTEAFF.

The chain carries TRBV13 and TRBJ1-2; D perhaps matches TRBD1 (6 bases). Germline-derived CDR1 and CDR2 are PRHDT and FYEKMQ (reference sequence). Trimming removed 7 bases at V and 5 bases at J, with 17 bases between. This CDR3 spans 14 amino acids. In DNA form, the CDR3 reads TGTGCCAGCACGTTGGCGGGGGCGGGGTATGGCTACACCTTC. As protein: CASTLAGAGYGYTF.

This clone was found once. The genes are TRBV7-2 and TRBJ2-5; D is uncertain. Germline CDR1 and CDR2: SGHTA and FQGNSA. The CDR3 extends over 14 amino acids. Trimming removed 1 base at V and 3 bases at J, with 9 bases between. This CDR3 is CASSLGRAEETQYF. Written as DNA, the CDR3 is TGTGCCAGCAGCTTAGGTAGGGCAGAAGAGACCCAGTACTTC.

Regarding this clone: A far larger clone is a single base away, which makes a read error likely. The rearrangement links TRBV6-1 to TRBJ2-2; 9 bases map to TRBD2. CDR1 and CDR2 (germline): MNHNS, SASEGT. This CDR3 has 17 residues. J lost 6 bases, V lost 1 base, and 9 bases had no gene match. Here the CDR3 reads CASSEGGGAGGPGELFF. The CDR3 nucleotides read TGTGCCAGCAGTGAAGGGGGGGGAGCGGGAGGTCCCGGGGAGCTGTTTTTT.

Only one count was recorded for this clone. The V gene is TRBV5-6, the J gene TRBJ2-7; 7 bases match TRBD2. The V gene end was trimmed by 3 bases and the J gene end by 0 bases; junction bases not matched to a gene: 9. CDR1 is SGHDT and CDR2 is YYEEEE in the germline V gene. The CDR3 spans 16 residues. Here the CDR3 DNA reads TGTGCCAGCAGCTCACTTTGGGAGGGGAGCTCCTACGAGCAGTACTTC. Its protein product is CASSSLWEGSSYEQYF.